Presented here are 2 T cell receptor beta chains from one specimen sequenced in a study of T-cell memory formation after mild COVID-19. TCRdb processed the 5' RACE reads anew with MiXCR; each CDR3 protein has one entry. The table has roughly 550,000 distinct CDR3 sequences, just over 20% seen once; the top ten hold approximately 13%. The sample comprised PBMCs or a T cell subset sorted from them (not recorded which). All receptors come from an adult woman who had mild COVID-19 (a few samples of this study predate the infection). Cell type and time point are not known.

This clonotype has more than one count but fewer than ten. V is TRBV4-2 and J is TRBJ2-7; a possible D gene is TRBD2 (5 bases). This CDR3 contains 13 residues. V was shortened by 1 base and J by 6 bases, with 10 bases between the two germline ends. CDR1 is LGHNA, CDR2 YNFKEQ, per germline. The DNA for the CDR3 is TGTGCCAGCAGCCAAGTCGAGGGAGCCGAGCAGTACTTC. Translating gives CASSQVEGAEQYF.

This clonotype was counted between two and nine times. The V call is TRBV4-1, the J call TRBJ2-1; D is undetermined. The CDR3 runs to 16 residues. The germline V gene has CDR1 MGHRA and CDR2 YSYEKL. Trimming cost V 3 bases and J 0 bases, with 12 bases left between them. The CDR3 is CASSHYPPSSYNEQFF. CDR3 coding DNA: TGCGCCAGCAGCCATTACCCGCCGAGCTCCTACAATGAGCAGTTCTTC.